This is a list of T cell receptor beta chains from one sample in a study of blood T cells in healthy people across ages. Each CDR3 protein is one row after TCRdb ran MiXCR on the 5' RACE reads. The sample includes about 720,000 distinct CDR3 sequences, around a quarter of them seen just once. The same data also went into a second study, on T cells of mothers and their children.

The sequencing input was blood. These receptors were collected from a boy between 5 and 17 years old in good health. CDR3s include the opening cysteine and the closing phenylalanine or tryptophan. Fields, in order: clone size, V gene, D gene, J gene, CDR3 protein, CDR3 DNA. D genes are given only for firm matches. The listing skips clone size in some rows; elsewhere it reads once, few, many or a size class.

abundance: few; v_gene: TRBV6-5; d_gene: NA; j_gene: TRBJ1-2; CDR3aa: CASSYGPSNYGYTF; CDR3nt: TGTGCCAGCAGTTACGGGCCATCTAACTATGGCTACACCTTC
abundance: few; v_gene: TRBV6-2/TRBV6-3; d_gene: TRBD2; j_gene: TRBJ2-7; CDR3aa: CASSYKNPGLALGEQYF; CDR3nt: TGTGCCAGCAGTTACAAAAATCCGGGACTAGCGTTGGGCGAGCAGTACTTC
abundance: few; v_gene: TRBV7-2; d_gene: NA; j_gene: TRBJ1-4; CDR3aa: CASSQTRGRGEKLFF; CDR3nt: TGTGCCAGCAGCCAAACCAGGGGCAGGGGTGAAAAACTGTTTTTT
abundance: few; v_gene: TRBV4-1; d_gene: NA; j_gene: TRBJ1-1; CDR3aa: CASSSGFLKAFF; CDR3nt: TGCGCCAGCAGCTCCGGCTTTCTTAAAGCTTTCTTT
abundance: NA; v_gene: TRBV7-3; d_gene: TRBD1; j_gene: TRBJ1-6; CDR3aa: CASSLTGEHSPLHF; CDR3nt: TGTGCCAGCAGCTTGACAGGGGAGCACTCACCCCTCCACTTT
abundance: NA; v_gene: TRBV7-2; d_gene: NA; j_gene: TRBJ2-5; CDR3aa: CASSFSRAPRETQYF; CDR3nt: TGTGCCAGCAGCTTTTCCAGGGCGCCTCGGGAGACCCAGTACTTC
abundance: few; v_gene: TRBV20-1; d_gene: NA; j_gene: TRBJ2-3; CDR3aa: CSARDQEGWVTDTQYF; CDR3nt: TGCAGTGCTAGAGATCAGGAGGGCTGGGTCACAGATACGCAGTATTTT
abundance: NA; v_gene: TRBV7-9; d_gene: TRBD1; j_gene: TRBJ2-7; CDR3aa: CASSQTGETDYEQYF; CDR3nt: TGTGCCAGCAGCCAGACAGGGGAAACAGACTACGAGCAGTACTTC
abundance: NA; v_gene: TRBV5-1; d_gene: TRBD2; j_gene: TRBJ2-2; CDR3aa: CASSLSTSGRTGELFF; CDR3nt: TGCGCCAGCAGCTTGAGCACTAGCGGGAGGACCGGGGAGCTGTTTTTT
abundance: NA; v_gene: TRBV12-3/TRBV12-4; d_gene: NA; j_gene: TRBJ1-6; CDR3aa: CASSPYQGWDNSPLHF; CDR3nt: TGTGCCAGCAGTCCATACCAGGGATGGGACAATTCACCCCTCCACTTT
abundance: few; v_gene: TRBV20-1; d_gene: TRBD1; j_gene: TRBJ1-4; CDR3aa: CSAPQGATNEKLFF; CDR3nt: TGCAGTGCTCCTCAGGGGGCAACTAATGAAAAACTGTTTTTT
abundance: few; v_gene: TRBV4-3; d_gene: NA; j_gene: TRBJ2-7; CDR3aa: CASSQDWTAGYEQYF; CDR3nt: TGCGCCAGCAGCCAAGATTGGACGGCGGGCTACGAGCAGTACTTC
abundance: few; v_gene: TRBV24-1; d_gene: NA; j_gene: TRBJ1-1; CDR3aa: CATSDRTTQRAFF; CDR3nt: TGTGCCACCAGTGACCGAACAACACAGAGGGCTTTCTTT
abundance: few; v_gene: TRBV6-2/TRBV6-3; d_gene: NA; j_gene: TRBJ2-7; CDR3aa: CASSSQLEQYF; CDR3nt: TGTGCCAGCAGTTCCCAGCTGGAGCAGTACTTC
abundance: few; v_gene: TRBV20-1; d_gene: NA; j_gene: TRBJ2-1; CDR3aa: CSAFPGTSNGQFF; CDR3nt: TGCAGTGCTTTCCCCGGGACTTCTAATGGGCAGTTCTTC
abundance: few; v_gene: TRBV12-3/TRBV12-4; d_gene: NA; j_gene: TRBJ2-5; CDR3aa: CASREGLLYQETQYF; CDR3nt: TGTGCCAGCAGGGAGGGACTCTTGTACCAAGAGACCCAGTACTTC
abundance: NA; v_gene: TRBV20-1; d_gene: NA; j_gene: TRBJ2-7; CDR3aa: CSARDPGQGDHCEQYF; CDR3nt: TGCAGTGCTAGAGACCCAGGGCAAGGGGACCACTGCGAGCAGTACTTC
abundance: NA; v_gene: TRBV29-1; d_gene: TRBD2; j_gene: TRBJ2-1; CDR3aa: CSVGGTSGSVYEQFF; CDR3nt: TGCAGCGTTGGGGGGACTAGCGGGAGTGTCTATGAGCAGTTCTTC
abundance: NA; v_gene: TRBV12-3/TRBV12-4; d_gene: NA; j_gene: TRBJ2-3; CDR3aa: CASSFLGPTDTQYF; CDR3nt: TGTGCCAGCAGTTTTTTAGGGCCCACAGATACGCAGTATTTT
abundance: few; v_gene: TRBV7-9; d_gene: NA; j_gene: TRBJ1-1; CDR3aa: CASSPGPPSPEAFF; CDR3nt: TGTGCCAGCAGCCCGGGACCGCCGAGTCCTGAAGCTTTCTTT
abundance: NA; v_gene: TRBV28; d_gene: TRBD1; j_gene: TRBJ1-2; CDR3aa: CASSLTDRGYGYTF; CDR3nt: TGTGCCAGCAGTTTAACCGACAGGGGCTATGGCTACACCTTC
abundance: NA; v_gene: TRBV4-3; d_gene: TRBD1; j_gene: TRBJ2-7; CDR3aa: CASRYATGAYEQYF; CDR3nt: TGCGCCAGCAGATATGCGACAGGGGCGTACGAGCAGTACTTC
abundance: NA; v_gene: TRBV20-1; d_gene: NA; j_gene: TRBJ1-3; CDR3aa: CSAEVGNTIYF; CDR3nt: TGCAGTGCAGAGGTGGGGAACACCATATATTTT
abundance: few; v_gene: TRBV20-1; d_gene: TRBD2; j_gene: TRBJ2-3; CDR3aa: CSARDPQRGTTDTQYF; CDR3nt: TGCAGTGCTAGAGATCCTCAGCGGGGGACCACAGATACGCAGTATTTT
abundance: few; v_gene: TRBV4-3; d_gene: TRBD2; j_gene: TRBJ2-5; CDR3aa: CASSLTSRYQETQYF; CDR3nt: TGCGCCAGCAGTTTGACTAGCAGATACCAAGAGACCCAGTACTTC
abundance: few; v_gene: TRBV6-5; d_gene: NA; j_gene: TRBJ1-2; CDR3aa: CASRIEKGFGYTF; CDR3nt: TGTGCCAGCAGGATAGAAAAGGGGTTTGGCTACACCTTC
abundance: few; v_gene: TRBV28; d_gene: NA; j_gene: TRBJ2-3; CDR3aa: CASSLGRRRPDTQYF; CDR3nt: TGTGCCAGCAGTTTAGGCCGGCGGAGGCCAGATACGCAGTATTTT
abundance: few; v_gene: TRBV29-1; d_gene: NA; j_gene: TRBJ1-2; CDR3aa: CNVEEQGLQGYTF; CDR3nt: TGCAACGTTGAAGAGCAGGGGTTACAGGGCTACACCTTC
abundance: few; v_gene: TRBV28; d_gene: TRBD1; j_gene: TRBJ2-7; CDR3aa: CASSLRPGQGSTYEQYF; CDR3nt: TGTGCCAGCAGTTTACGCCCGGGACAGGGAAGTACCTACGAGCAGTACTTC
abundance: NA; v_gene: TRBV25-1; d_gene: TRBD1; j_gene: TRBJ2-7; CDR3aa: CASSARPGQGDYEQYF; CDR3nt: TGTGCCAGCAGTGCCCGACCGGGACAGGGGGACTACGAGCAGTACTTC
abundance: few; v_gene: TRBV20-1; d_gene: TRBD1; j_gene: TRBJ2-7; CDR3aa: CSARGGQGVIEQYF; CDR3nt: TGCAGTGCTCGCGGCGGACAGGGAGTAATCGAGCAGTACTTC
abundance: few; v_gene: TRBV9; d_gene: NA; j_gene: TRBJ1-3; CDR3aa: CASSPRDEPGNTIYF; CDR3nt: TGTGCCAGCAGCCCCCGGGACGAACCTGGAAACACCATATATTTT
abundance: NA; v_gene: TRBV12-3/TRBV12-4; d_gene: TRBD1; j_gene: TRBJ2-3; CDR3aa: CASRTGTGGFGDTQYF; CDR3nt: TGTGCCAGCAGGACCGGGACAGGGGGGTTCGGGGATACGCAGTATTTT
abundance: few; v_gene: TRBV7-3; d_gene: NA; j_gene: TRBJ1-1; CDR3aa: CASSLTLGRGSAAFF; CDR3nt: TGTGCCAGCAGCTTAACGTTAGGGAGGGGGTCGGCGGCTTTCTTT
abundance: few; v_gene: TRBV29-1; d_gene: TRBD1; j_gene: TRBJ1-1; CDR3aa: CSVRTGWTEAFF; CDR3nt: TGCAGCGTTCGGACAGGGTGGACTGAAGCTTTCTTT
abundance: NA; v_gene: TRBV18; d_gene: NA; j_gene: TRBJ2-7; CDR3aa: CASSPRQGWDEQYF; CDR3nt: TGTGCCAGCTCACCACGTCAGGGGTGGGACGAGCAGTACTTC
abundance: NA; v_gene: TRBV5-1; d_gene: NA; j_gene: TRBJ2-2; CDR3aa: CASSLEAAGTGELFF; CDR3nt: TGCGCCAGCAGCTTGGAGGCAGCAGGCACCGGGGAGCTGTTTTTT
abundance: NA; v_gene: TRBV7-2; d_gene: NA; j_gene: TRBJ1-1; CDR3aa: CASSPGPGRMNTEAFF; CDR3nt: TGTGCCAGCAGCCCCGGACCGGGACGGATGAACACTGAAGCTTTCTTT